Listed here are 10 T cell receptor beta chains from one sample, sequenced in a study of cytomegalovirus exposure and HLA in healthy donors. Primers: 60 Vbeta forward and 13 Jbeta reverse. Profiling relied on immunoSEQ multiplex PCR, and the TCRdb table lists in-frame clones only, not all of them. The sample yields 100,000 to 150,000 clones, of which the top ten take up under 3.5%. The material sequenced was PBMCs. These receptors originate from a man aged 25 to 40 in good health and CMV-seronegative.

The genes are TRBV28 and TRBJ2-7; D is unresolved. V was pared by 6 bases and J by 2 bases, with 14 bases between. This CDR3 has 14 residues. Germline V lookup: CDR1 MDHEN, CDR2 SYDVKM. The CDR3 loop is CASRKIRHTYEQYF. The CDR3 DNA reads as TGTGCCAGCAGGAAAATCCGACACACCTACGAGCAGTACTTC.

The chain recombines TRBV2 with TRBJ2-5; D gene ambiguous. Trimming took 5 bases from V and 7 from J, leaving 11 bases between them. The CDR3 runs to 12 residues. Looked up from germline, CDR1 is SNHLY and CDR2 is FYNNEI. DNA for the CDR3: TGTGCCAGCAGTCTGGCTCTCACGACCCAGTACTTC. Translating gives CASSLALTTQYF.

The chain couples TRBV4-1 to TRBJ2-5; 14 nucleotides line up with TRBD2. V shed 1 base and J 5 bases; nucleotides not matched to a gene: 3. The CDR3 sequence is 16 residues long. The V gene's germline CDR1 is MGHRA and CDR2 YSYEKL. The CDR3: CASSQGGLAGVETQYF. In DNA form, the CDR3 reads TGCGCCAGCAGCCAAGGGGGACTAGCGGGAGTGGAGACCCAGTACTTC.

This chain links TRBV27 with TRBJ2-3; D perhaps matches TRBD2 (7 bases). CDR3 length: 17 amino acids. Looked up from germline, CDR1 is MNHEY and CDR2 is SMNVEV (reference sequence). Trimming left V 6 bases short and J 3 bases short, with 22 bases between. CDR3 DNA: TGTGCCAGCAGCCCCGATAGGGGGGAGGGCAGGACAGATACGCAGTATTTT. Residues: CASSPDRGEGRTDTQYF.

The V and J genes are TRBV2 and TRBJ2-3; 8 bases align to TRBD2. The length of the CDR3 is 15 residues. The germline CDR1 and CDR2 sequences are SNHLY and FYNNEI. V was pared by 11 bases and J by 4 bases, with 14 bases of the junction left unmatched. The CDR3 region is CAVEPGLVASDTQYF. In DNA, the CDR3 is TGTGCCGTAGAACCGGGACTAGTCGCATCAGATACGCAGTATTTT.

DNA of the CDR3: TGTGCCAGGAGAGCGGGAGCGAATCCCTACGAGCAGTACTTC. It specifies CARRAGANPYEQYF. The V gene is TRBV19, the J gene TRBJ2-7, with TRBD2 matching 8 bases. Germline trimming cut 9 bases from V and 2 bases from J; bases unmatched to any gene: 9. The CDR3 consists of 14 residues. Germline CDR1 is LNHDA and CDR2 is SQIVND (reference sequence).

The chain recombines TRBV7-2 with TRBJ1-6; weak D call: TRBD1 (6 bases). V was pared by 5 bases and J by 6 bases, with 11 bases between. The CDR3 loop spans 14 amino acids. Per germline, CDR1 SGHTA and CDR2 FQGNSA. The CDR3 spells CASSQQGVNSPLHF. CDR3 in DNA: TGTGCCAGCAGCCAACAGGGCGTTAATTCACCCCTCCACTTT.

This CDR3 reads CASSPLLGGSSYNEQFF. DNA for the CDR3: TGTGCCAGCAGCCCCCTTTTGGGCGGGAGCTCCTACAATGAGCAGTTCTTC. The chain links TRBV7-8 to TRBJ2-1, with 7 bases aligning to TRBD2. V dropped 5 bases and J dropped 0; count of bases not matched to a gene: 10. Germline-derived CDR1 and CDR2 are SGHVS and FQNEAQ. The CDR3 runs to 17 residues.

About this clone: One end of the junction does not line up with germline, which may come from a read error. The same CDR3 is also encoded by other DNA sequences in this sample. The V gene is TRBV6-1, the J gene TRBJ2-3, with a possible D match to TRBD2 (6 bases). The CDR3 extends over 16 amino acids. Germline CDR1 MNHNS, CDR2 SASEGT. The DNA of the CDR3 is TGTGCTAGCAGTGGTTCAGTATCGGGAGAATCAGATACGCAGTATTTT. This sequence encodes CASSGSVSGESDTQYF.

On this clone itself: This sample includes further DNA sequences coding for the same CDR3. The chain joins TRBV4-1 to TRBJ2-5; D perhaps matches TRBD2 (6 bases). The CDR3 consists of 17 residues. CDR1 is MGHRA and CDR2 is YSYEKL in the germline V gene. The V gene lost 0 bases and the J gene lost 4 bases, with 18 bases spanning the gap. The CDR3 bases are TGCGCCAGCAGCCAAGATCCACATCAGGGACTTGTAGAGACCCAGTACTTC. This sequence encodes CASSQDPHQGLVETQYF.